The subject of this entry is one TCR beta chain. The specificity of this receptor is unknown. Base qualities are not recorded, but no much larger clone differs from it by a single base. The Qiagen DNeasy kit was used to extract genomic DNA both from unsorted PBMCs and from the negatively selected CD4+ and CD8+ fractions. Amplification of TCR beta CDR3 regions was done by immunoSEQ multiplex PCR with primers that anneal to V and J segments. A synthetic immune receptor repertoire was used to minimize amplification bias, and remaining bias was computationally removed after sequencing. In the paper's pipeline: Custom Python scripts were used to quantify repertoire diversity as the Shannon entropy index. Unsorted, CD4+ and CD8+ repertoires were analyzed separately, except in combined analyses where CD4+ and CD8+ sequences were merged in silico. A clone counted as expanded when the clone's frequency after treatment rose at least 2-fold relative to C1D1, and clones undetected at baseline were given a pseudocount of 0.5. Clones with 0 or 1 copy at C1D1 were classified as singleton clones, and clones with 2 or more copies were classified as non-singleton clones. Clones expanded in unsorted samples were labelled as CD4+, CD8+ or unknown by matching protein sequences in sorted samples from the same patient. Wilcoxon tests were applied to paired samples to test diversity changes from C1D1 to C4D1. The source is immuneACCESS, and TCRdb retained only in-frame sequences with V and J called. Part of the clones is not carried over; for the studies checked, unresolved V genes explain less than half of this, and the remainder is unexplained. Clone size and V and J calls were adopted from that table, with D and trimming inferred from the DNA. The sample table records 20,000 to 25,000 clones; 68% of these occur just once. The top ten clones comprise nearly 6% of the sample.

V and J lose 2 bases and 9 bases, and a span of 8 bases separates them. From cysteine to phenylalanine, the CDR3 is 12 amino acids long. Just CDR3 DNA is preserved here, 36 bases in frame from base 1. The germline V gene encodes CDR1 MNHEY and CDR2 SMNVEV (reference sequence). Sample time point, as interpreted from the label and publication: cycle 1 day 1 (C1D1), immediately before nivolumab initiation. Relapse after autologous stem cell transplantation had occurred in all trial patients, and cohorts A, B and C were distinguished by prior brentuximab vedotin exposure. The trial cohort included more than 55 patients with relapsed/refractory classical Hodgkin lymphoma, and each patient had a best overall response of complete response, partial response or progressive disease. Single-agent nivolumab was administered to trial patients in the multi-cohort phase II CheckMate 205 trial. An independent review committee assessed best overall response by applying the 2007 International Working Group response criteria. Trial PBMCs were collected just before the start of nivolumab (C1D1) and during therapy at cycle 2 day 1 and cycle 4 day 1. Peripheral blood was collected in 8 mL Vacutainer Cell Preparation Tubes, from which PBMCs were isolated by centrifugation and then cryopreserved.

These data come from a study of PD-1 blockade in classical Hodgkin lymphoma (dated by TCRdb to 2019 to 2021). Background on the whole study: Nivolumab dosing was 3 mg/kg intravenously every 2 weeks, continuing until either disease progression or unacceptable toxicity. To define a peripheral blood immune signature of response to PD-1 blockade in classical Hodgkin lymphoma, the study combined TCR beta sequencing with CyTOF.

The paper's findings and limits, for the study overall: Baseline diversity similar to that of newly diagnosed patients was observed in trial patients achieving complete response, whereas significantly lower diversity was observed in partial responders and progressors. Patients starting nivolumab less than 1 year after ASCT had lower diversity and were excluded from later analyses to avoid confounding by immune reconstitution. Newly diagnosed patients were reported to have lower baseline TCR diversity than healthy donors, and relapsed/refractory patients were reported to have lower baseline TCR diversity still. By C4D1, a significant rise was seen in CD4+ TCR diversity but not in CD8+ TCR diversity (p=0.0027 vs p=0.16), and the rise was most apparent among complete responders (p=0.02). The study covered only a single clinical trial cohort, and the causes of the repertoire differences, possibly disease activity or prior therapy, were still not defined.

This TCR was recovered from a human donor with classical Hodgkin lymphoma. Specimen: peripheral blood mononuclear cells (PBMCs), collected at baseline. The V and J segments used are TRBV27 and TRBJ2-1; the D match is possibly TRBD1 or TRBD2, with 6 bases aligned in each. Read as DNA, the sequence is TGTGCCAGCAGTTTAGGGGGGCGTGAGCAGTTCTTC. Its translation reads: CASSLGGREQFF.